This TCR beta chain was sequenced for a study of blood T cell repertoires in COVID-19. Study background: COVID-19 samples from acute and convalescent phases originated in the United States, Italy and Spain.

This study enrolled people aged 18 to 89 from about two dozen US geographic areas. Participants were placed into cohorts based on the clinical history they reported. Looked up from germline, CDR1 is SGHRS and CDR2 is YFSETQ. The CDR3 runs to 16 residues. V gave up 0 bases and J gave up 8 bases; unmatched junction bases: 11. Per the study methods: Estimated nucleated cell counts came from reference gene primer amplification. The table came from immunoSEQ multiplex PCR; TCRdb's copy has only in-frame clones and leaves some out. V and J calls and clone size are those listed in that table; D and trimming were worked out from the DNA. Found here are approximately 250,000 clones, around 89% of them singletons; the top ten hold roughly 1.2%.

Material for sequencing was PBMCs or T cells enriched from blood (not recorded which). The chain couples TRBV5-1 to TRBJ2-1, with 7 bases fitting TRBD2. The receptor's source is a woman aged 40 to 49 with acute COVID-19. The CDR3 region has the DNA TGCGCCAGCAGCTTGGGGGCTAGCGGCGTCCTCGATGAGCAGTTCTTC. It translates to CASSLGASGVLDEQFF.